This section outlines one TCR beta chain sequence together with its context. As yet, its antigen is unknown. The data derive from a study of graft-versus-host responses after intestinal transplantation. The junction had 8 bases not matched to a gene; V was cut back by 6 bases and J by 0 bases. Germline lookup yields CDR1 LGHNA and CDR2 YSLEER. CDR3 length equals 15 residues. Produced via immunoSEQ multiplex PCR; TCRdb's table is partial and in-frame only. The sample records some 110,000 clones, just over 90% being singletons. Sequenced material: unstimulated CD4+ T cells sorted from spleen or lymph node cells, taken before intestinal transplant. This TCR was recovered from a human donor who received an intestinal transplant. The V and J genes are TRBV4-3 and TRBJ2-7; 7 positions match TRBD1. CDR3 DNA: TGCGCCAGCAGTCCATCCGGGACAGCCTCCTACGAGCAGTACTTC. It codes for CASSPSGTASYEQYF.